The clone carrying this T cell receptor (beta chain) was seen a few times. Its antigen is unidentified. The record originates from a study of response to subunit inactivated influenza vaccine. Study-wide points: After each seasonal influenza vaccination, few new T cells are recruited, the authors suggested.

Germline assignment: CDR1 MDHEN and CDR2 SYDVKM. Unmatched junction bases numbered 8, after V lost 2 bases and J lost 1 base. The CDR3 loop spans 16 amino acids. TCRdb independently ran MiXCR on the RT-PCR reads; one entry per CDR3 protein. This sample carries about 520,000 distinct CDR3 sequences, approximately 7.3% of them seen once, and the ten largest clones take around 13%. The sequence was collected from a man between 50 and 75 years old who received an inactivated influenza vaccine. The material sequenced was PBMCs from blood, taken 23 to 25 months after vaccination. The chain combines TRBV28 with TRBJ2-7; TRBD2 matches 7 bases. This CDR3 reads CASSLKREYPSYEQYF. For the CDR3, the DNA is TGTGCCAGCAGTTTAAAGCGGGAATATCCTTCCTACGAGCAGTACTTC.